These T cell receptor delta chains were read from a single sample in a study of gamma-delta T cells after stem cell transplantation. TCRdb re-identified clones in the RT-PCR reads via CATT. In the table there are roughly 4,700 delta-chain clones, more than 1.5% of which are singletons. What was sequenced was gamma-delta T cells. The receptors stem from a human donor. It is not recorded whose cells these are; they may come from a transplant donor. The CDR3 runs from the conserved cysteine through the conserved F or W. Fields, in order: V gene, clone size, CDR3 protein. Clone size is given for some rows only: seen once, a few or many times, or a class if the clone is expanded.

>TRDV2|many
CACLLLGDSTWDTRQMFF
>TRDV2|NA
CACDTLLGDTQLYTDKLIF
>TRDV2|few
CACDTVLGEPTDKLIF
>TRDV2|medium-sized
CACDTSWGSGASWDTRQMFF
>TRDV2|few
CACDTVLGGTIPWDTRQMFF
>TRDV2|few
CACDQLGDDTLSWDTRQMFF
>TRDV2|few
CACDILLRGTTDKLIF
>TRDV2|NA
CACDTQGLGDTPTDKLIF
>TRDV2|few
CACEGIEAGTDKLIF
>TRDV2|NA
CACDSLLGDTRGATDKLIF
>TRDV2|few
CACDDLIFTDKLIF
>TRDV2|few
CACFVLGDPTYTDKLIF
>TRDV2|few
CACDILGEPTDKLIF
>TRDV2|few
CACDTLGDDKLIF
>TRDV2|few
CACDRLGDPFPYTDKLIF
>TRDV2|NA
CACDFLGESDKLIF
>TRDV2|NA
CACDTVSGTGGFTDKLIF
>TRDV2|few
CACDTVGVPGKSKLIF
>TRDV2|medium-sized
CACDTLLLGDMRPKLIF
>TRDV2|NA
CACDTVAILGDKGPDRMTDKLIF
>TRDV2|NA
CACEGLRLGDTPDTDKLIF
>TRDV2|medium-sized
CACDTLGSKSDKLIF
>TRDV2|few
CACLLLGDTEGHTDKLIF
>TRDV2|many
CACDTMAGGYDTDKLIF
>TRDV2|few
CACDTLTGGYLYTDKLIF
>TRDV2|NA
CACDTLGDDTRPLIF
>TRDV2|few
CACELLGASYTDKLIF
>TRDV2|few
CACDRLGEPTDKLIF
>TRDV2|medium-sized
CACDGPLGSYTDKLIF
>TRDV2|NA
CACDTVGGYTDKLIF
>TRDV2|NA
CACDTLNLGDTRDTDKLIF
>TRDV2|few
CACDTVGGLSSWDTRQMFF
>TRDV2|NA
CACDTVGGGYAVNDKLIF
>TRDV2|medium-sized
CACDSLGDKADKLIF
>TRDV2|few
CACDTLVVGDTSYKLIF
>TRDV2|few
CACDHVLWGIRDSGTDKLIF
>TRDV2|NA
CACDPVLGPKGTDKLIF
>TRDV2|NA
CACDTVVRDTRDRKDVYTDKLIF
>TRDV1|few
CALGEGAQFRTGGARYTDKLIF
>TRDV2|large
CACDTLGMYTDKLIF
>TRDV2|NA
CACDTLSSLTSGDTRGYTDKLIF
>TRDV2|NA
CACDAVPHVLGDTSDKLIF
>TRDV2|few
CACDPLVLGDTARTDKLIF
>TRDV2|medium-sized
CACDTLGGDKLIF
>TRDV2|NA
CACDRLGDRGKLIF
>TRDV2|NA
CACDTVLGDSTDKLIF
>TRDV2|medium-sized
CACDTLGDSYTDKLIF
>TRDV2|NA
CACDTVQEDTDKLIF
>TRDV2|NA
CACDILGDTPEETSWDTRQMFF
>TRDV2|few
CACDRLGESEDTDKLIF
>TRDV2|NA
CACEELGDTPAHKLIF
>TRDV2|medium-sized
CACDTLGDRSDKLIF
>TRDV2|few
CACDNTGGSNSWDTRQMFF
>TRDV2|few
CACDPLTGGMYTDKLIF
>TRDV2|few
CACDTAGSSSWDTRQMFF
>TRDV2|NA
CACDTVLGDTGLIF
>TRDV2|few
CACDKVSLNTDKLIF
>TRDV2|few
CACDTVVRDTRGATDKLIF
>TRDV2|NA
CACDTWGIHTDKLIF